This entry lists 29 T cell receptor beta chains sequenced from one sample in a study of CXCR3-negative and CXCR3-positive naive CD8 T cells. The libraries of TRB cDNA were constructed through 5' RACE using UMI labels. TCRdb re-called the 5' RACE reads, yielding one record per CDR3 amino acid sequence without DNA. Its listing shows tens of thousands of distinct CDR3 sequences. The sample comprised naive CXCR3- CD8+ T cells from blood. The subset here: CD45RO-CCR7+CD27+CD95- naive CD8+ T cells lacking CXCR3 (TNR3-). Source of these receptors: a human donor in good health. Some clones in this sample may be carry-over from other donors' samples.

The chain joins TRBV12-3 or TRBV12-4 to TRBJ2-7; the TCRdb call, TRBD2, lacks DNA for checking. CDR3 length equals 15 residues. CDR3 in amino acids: CASSLQRGGGSEQYF.

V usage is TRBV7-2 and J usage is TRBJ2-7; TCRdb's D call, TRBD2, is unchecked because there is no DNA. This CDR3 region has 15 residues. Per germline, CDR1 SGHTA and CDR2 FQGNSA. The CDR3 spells CASSQLLAGGYEQYF.

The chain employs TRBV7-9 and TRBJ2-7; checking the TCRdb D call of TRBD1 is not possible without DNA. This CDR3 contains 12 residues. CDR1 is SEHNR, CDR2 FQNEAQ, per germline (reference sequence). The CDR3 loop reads CASSFPGKEQYF.

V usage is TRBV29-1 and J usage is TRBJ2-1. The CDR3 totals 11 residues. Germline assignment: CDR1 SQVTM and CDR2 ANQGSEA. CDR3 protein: CSFDVYNEQFF.

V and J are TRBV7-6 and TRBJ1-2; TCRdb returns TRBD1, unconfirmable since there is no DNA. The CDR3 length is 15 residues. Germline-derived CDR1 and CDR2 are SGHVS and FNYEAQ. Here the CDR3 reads CASSLSGGTFYGYTF.

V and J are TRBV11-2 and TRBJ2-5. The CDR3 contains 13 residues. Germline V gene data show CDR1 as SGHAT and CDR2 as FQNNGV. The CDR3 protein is CASSLAQVETQYF.

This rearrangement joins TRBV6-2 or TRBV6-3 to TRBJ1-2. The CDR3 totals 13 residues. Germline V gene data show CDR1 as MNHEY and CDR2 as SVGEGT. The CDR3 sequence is CASSYGTNYGYTF.

The CDR3 loop reads CASSSSAGQETQYF. The chain is built from TRBV18 and TRBJ2-5; no DNA is available, so the TRBD2 call from TCRdb remains unchecked. Germline V gene lookup returns CDR1 KGHSH and CDR2 LQKENI. CDR3 length: 14 amino acids. Variable domain in full (rest from reference TRBV18 and TRBJ2-5): NAGVMQNPRHLVRRRGQEARLRCSPMKGHSHVYWYRQLPEEGLKFMVYLQKENIIDESGMPKERFSAEFPKEGPSILRIQQVVRGDSAAYFCASSSSAGQETQYFGPGTRLLVL.

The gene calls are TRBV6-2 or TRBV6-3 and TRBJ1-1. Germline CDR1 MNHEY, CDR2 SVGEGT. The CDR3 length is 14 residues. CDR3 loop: CASSRTALSTEAFF.

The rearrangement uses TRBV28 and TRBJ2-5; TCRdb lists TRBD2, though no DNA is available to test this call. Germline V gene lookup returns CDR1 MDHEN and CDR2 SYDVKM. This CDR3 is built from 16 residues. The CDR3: CASSSRRRGEEETQYF. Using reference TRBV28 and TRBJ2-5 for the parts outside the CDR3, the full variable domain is DVKVTQSSRYLVKRTGEKVFLECVQDMDHENMFWYRQDPGLGLRLIYFSYDVKMKEKGDIPEGYSVSREKKERFSLILESASTNQTSMYLCASSSRRRGEEETQYFGPGTRLLVL.

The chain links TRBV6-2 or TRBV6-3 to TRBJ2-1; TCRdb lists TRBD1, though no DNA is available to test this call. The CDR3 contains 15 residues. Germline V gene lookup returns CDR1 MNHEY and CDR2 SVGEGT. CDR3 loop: CASSSPGQGYNEQFF.

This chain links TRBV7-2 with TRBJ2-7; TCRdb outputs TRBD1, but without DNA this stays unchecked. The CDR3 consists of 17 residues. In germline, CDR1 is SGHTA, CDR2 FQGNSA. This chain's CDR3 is CASSLSFSRALQEEQYF. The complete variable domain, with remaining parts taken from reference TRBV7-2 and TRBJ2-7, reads GAGVSQSPSNKVTEKGKDVELRCDPISGHTALYWYRQSLGQGLEFLIYFQGNSAPDKSGLPSDRFSAERTGGSVSTLTIQRTQQEDSAVYLCASSLSFSRALQEEQYFGPGTRLTVT.

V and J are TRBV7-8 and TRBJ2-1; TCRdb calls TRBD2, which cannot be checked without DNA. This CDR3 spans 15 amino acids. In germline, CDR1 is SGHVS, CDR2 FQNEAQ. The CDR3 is CASSLPRDSFNEQFF.

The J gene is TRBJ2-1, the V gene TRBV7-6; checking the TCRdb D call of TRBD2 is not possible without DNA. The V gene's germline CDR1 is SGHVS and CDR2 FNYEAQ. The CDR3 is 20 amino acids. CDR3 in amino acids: CASSLAPGLAGVPFANEQFF.

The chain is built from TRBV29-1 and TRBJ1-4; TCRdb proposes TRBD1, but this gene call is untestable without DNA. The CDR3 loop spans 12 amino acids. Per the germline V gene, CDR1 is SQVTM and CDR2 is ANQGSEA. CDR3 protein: CSADWGREKLFF.

The CDR3 spells CASGQVFHEQYF. The chain has TRBV12-3 or TRBV12-4 and TRBJ2-7; TCRdb selects TRBD1, and the lack of DNA leaves this call unchecked. The CDR3 has 12 amino acids.

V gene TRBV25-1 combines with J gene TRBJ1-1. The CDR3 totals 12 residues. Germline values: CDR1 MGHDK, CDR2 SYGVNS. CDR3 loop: CASSYMNTEAFF.

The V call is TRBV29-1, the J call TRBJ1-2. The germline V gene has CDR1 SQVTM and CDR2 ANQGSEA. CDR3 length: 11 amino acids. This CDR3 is CTVTANYGYTF.

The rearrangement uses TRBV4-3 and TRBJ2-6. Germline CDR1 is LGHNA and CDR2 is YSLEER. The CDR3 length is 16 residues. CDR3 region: CASSQDWVSGANVLTF.

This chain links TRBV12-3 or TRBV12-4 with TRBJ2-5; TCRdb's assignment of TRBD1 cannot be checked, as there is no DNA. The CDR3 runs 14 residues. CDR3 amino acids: CASSPRTVQETQYF.

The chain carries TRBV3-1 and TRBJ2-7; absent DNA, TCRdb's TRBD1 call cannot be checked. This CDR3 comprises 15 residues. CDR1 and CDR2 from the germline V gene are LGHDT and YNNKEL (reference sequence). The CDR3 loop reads CASSPSTGSGHEQYF.

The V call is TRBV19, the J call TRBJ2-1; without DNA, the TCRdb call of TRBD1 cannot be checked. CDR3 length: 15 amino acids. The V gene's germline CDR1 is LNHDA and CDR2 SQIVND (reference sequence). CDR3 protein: CASSTDRAREDEQFF.

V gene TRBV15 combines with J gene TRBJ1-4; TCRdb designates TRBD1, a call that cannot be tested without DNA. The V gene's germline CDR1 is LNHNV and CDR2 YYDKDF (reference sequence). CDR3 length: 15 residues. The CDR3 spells CATSRVVWGVEKLFF.

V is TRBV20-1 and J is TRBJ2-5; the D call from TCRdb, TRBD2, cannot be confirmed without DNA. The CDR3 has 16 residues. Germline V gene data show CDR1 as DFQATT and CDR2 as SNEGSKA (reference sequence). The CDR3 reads CSATGDFHPVQETQYF.

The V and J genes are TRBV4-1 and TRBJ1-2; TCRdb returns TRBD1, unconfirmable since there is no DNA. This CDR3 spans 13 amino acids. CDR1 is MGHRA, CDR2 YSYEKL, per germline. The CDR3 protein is CASSQAGGVGYTF.

CDR3 in amino acids: CASSIGAGMNTEAFF. The genes are TRBV19 and TRBJ1-1; TCRdb reports TRBD1, a call that lacks DNA to check it against. CDR3 length: 15 residues. Germline V gene data show CDR1 as LNHDA and CDR2 as SQIVND (reference sequence).

The CDR3: CASSLDVAGTQYF. The V call is TRBV7-9, the J call TRBJ2-5. Germline V gene data show CDR1 as SEHNR and CDR2 as FQNEAQ (reference sequence). The CDR3 is 13 amino acids.

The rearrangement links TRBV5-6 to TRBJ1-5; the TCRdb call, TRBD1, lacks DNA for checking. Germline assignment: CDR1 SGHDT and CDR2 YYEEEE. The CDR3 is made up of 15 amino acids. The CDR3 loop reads CASSLRWGSNQPQHF.

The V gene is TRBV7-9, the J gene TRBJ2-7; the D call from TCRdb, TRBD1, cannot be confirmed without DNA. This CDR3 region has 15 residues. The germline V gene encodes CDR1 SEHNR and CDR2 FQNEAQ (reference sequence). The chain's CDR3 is CASSLPPGQGFEQYF.